This TCR beta chain was sequenced in a study of T-cell reconstitution after alpha-beta-depleted transplantation in children. For TCRbeta, the library was prepared with unique molecular identifiers. TCRdb analysed the PCR reads with MiXCR anew, one entry per CDR3 protein. The sample contains about 980,000 distinct CDR3 sequences, around 30% of which appear only once. After removal of 5 bases from V and 2 bases from J, the junction contained 3 bases not matched to a gene. The CDR3 length is 15 residues. The germline CDR1 and CDR2 sequences are ENHRY and SYGVKD. V gene TRBV10-3 combines with J gene TRBJ2-3; TRBD2 agrees at 11 bases. The sample here was PBMCs, mostly from graft donor cells, taken 360 days after TCRalphabeta/CD19-depleted stem cell transplant. The TCR was taken from a boy in the first two years of life who had a stem cell transplant for SCID, so the T cells may come from the graft donor. Written as DNA, the CDR3 is TGTGCCATCAGTTCGACTAGCGGGACCACAGATACGCAGTATTTT. Translated: CAISSTSGTTDTQYF.